Shown below are 3 T cell receptor beta chains from a single sample sequenced in a study of vaccination and CD4 T cells after COVID-19. Their antigen targets remain unknown. The Oncomine TCR Beta short-read assay was what sequenced the DNA obtained from cultured CD4+ T cells. MiXCR, run by TCRdb on the PCR reads, gives a single entry per CDR3 protein. The sample contains fewer than 25,000 distinct CDR3 sequences, roughly two fifths of which appear only once. Treatment in this sample: 10-day PBMC culture with coronavirus spike peptide pools or control peptides (ViraFEST assay). Material: CD4+ T cells from blood, cultured in vitro. The receptor source for this set is a human donor who had recovered from COVID-19.

This clonotype was observed a handful of times. The chain uses TRBV10-1 and TRBJ1-1, with 7 bases aligning to TRBD1. The CDR3 is 16 residues long. Trimming removed 8 bases from V and 6 bases from J; junction bases left unmatched: 18. Looked up from germline, CDR1 is WNHNN and CDR2 is SYGVQD (reference sequence). CDR3 bases: TGCGCCAGCTCCCCTAACCTCCGGACAGGTGACTCTGAAGCTTTCTTT. It translates to CASSPNLRTGDSEAFF.

This clonotype was seen more than once but under ten times. The chain combines TRBV28 with TRBJ1-1; D ambiguous. The ends were cut back, 1 base at V and 2 bases at J, with 5 bases in the middle. The CDR3 loop spans 13 amino acids. Germline V gene sequence: CDR1 MDHEN, CDR2 SYDVKM. The CDR3 sequence is CASSLYGNTEAFF. For the CDR3, the DNA is TGTGCCAGCAGTTTATATGGTAACACTGAAGCTTTCTTT.

V is TRBV18 and J is TRBJ2-7, with a tentative D call TRBD2 (5 bases). Trimming pared 0 bases from V and 5 bases from J, leaving 17 bases between. Germline V gene data show CDR1 as KGHSH and CDR2 as LQKENI. The CDR3 is 16 amino acids. The chain's CDR3 is CASSPPGGPIFHEQYF. In nucleotides, the CDR3 is TGTGCCAGCTCACCACCGGGCGGGCCGATCTTCCACGAGCAGTACTTC. Supplemented by reference TRBV18 and TRBJ2-7, the full variable domain reads NAGVMQNPRHLVRRRGQEARLRCSPMKGHSHVYWYRQLPEEGLKFMVYLQKENIIDESGMPKERFSAEFPKEGPSILRIQQVVRGDSAAYFCASSPPGGPIFHEQYFGPGTRLTVT.